Here is one T cell receptor beta chain with its context. What it binds is not known. The germline V and J ends were trimmed by 5 bases and 0 bases, with 22 bases remaining between them. The CDR3 length is 18 residues. cDNA reverse transcribed from extracted RNA served as the sequencing template. Profiling relied on immunoSEQ multiplex PCR, and the TCRdb table lists in-frame clones only, not all of them. The sample holds roughly 190,000 clones, 60% seen once. The data were taken from a study of CD8+ T cells in alopecia areata. Background on the study: Treated patients received severity scores based on the percentage of scalp area affected. Study outcomes and limitations: Whereas mice showed it more clearly, TCR sharing across patients was murkier, possibly because of HLA.

Stated treatment: oral pan-JAK inhibitor, 5-10 mg twice daily. The source of this sequence is a human donor with alopecia areata. The sample here was CD4+ T cells sorted from blood, taken at week 24, from a patient treated with tofacitinib. This sequence joins TRBV23-1 and TRBJ1-1; tentative D call: TRBD1 (6 bases). TRBV23-1 is classed as an ORF, of uncertain function. The CDR3 DNA reads TGCGCCAGCAGTTCTCCTCGGGGGGCGTCAACCTTGAACACTGAAGCTTTCTTT. This gives the protein CASSSPRGASTLNTEAFF.